Listed below are T cell receptor beta chains from one sample, sequenced in a study of early T cells in non-severe SARS-CoV-2 infection. TCRdb reprocessed the 5' RACE reads via MiXCR and lists one record per CDR3 protein. The sample carries about 110,000 distinct CDR3 sequences, 9% to 14% recorded once. Material: whole blood. These receptors all stem from an adult who was a healthcare worker with PCR-confirmed SARS-CoV-2 infection or an uninfected control (not recorded which). Both conserved end residues are part of each CDR3. The D gene is left open where the match is weak. Expanded clones get a size class; other rows say once, few or many, or leave the size out.

V,D,size,J,CDR3,DNA
TRBV7-3,NA,NA,TRBJ2-2,CASSPRLNTGELFF,TGTGCCAGCAGCCCCCGACTAAACACCGGGGAGCTGTTTTTT
TRBV7-3,NA,NA,TRBJ2-3,CASSLTGGGLTTDTQYF,TGTGCCAGCAGCTTAACGGGAGGGGGACTTACCACAGATACGCAGTATTTT
TRBV28,TRBD2,many,TRBJ2-5,CASSFSGKGEETQYF,TGTGCCAGCAGTTTTAGCGGGAAGGGGGAAGAGACCCAGTACTTC
TRBV7-6,TRBD1,many,TRBJ2-1,CASSLIRDRAEGDEQFF,TGTGCCAGCAGCTTAATCCGGGACAGGGCGGAGGGGGATGAGCAGTTCTTC
TRBV5-1,NA,many,TRBJ2-1,CASDSLGAVAYNEQFF,TGCGCCAGCGACTCCCTCGGGGCAGTCGCCTACAATGAGCAGTTCTTC
TRBV5-1,TRBD1,few,TRBJ2-7,CASSLGQGDYEQYF,TGCGCCAGCAGCTTGGGACAGGGGGACTACGAGCAGTACTTC
TRBV10-3,NA,NA,TRBJ1-2,CAISGGPDSRYGYTF,TGTGCCATCAGTGGGGGTCCGGACAGCCGATATGGCTACACCTTC
TRBV27,NA,NA,TRBJ2-6,CASSPGITGANVLTF,TGTGCCAGCAGTCCCGGGATTACTGGGGCCAACGTCCTGACTTTC
TRBV29-1,TRBD1,few,TRBJ2-3,CSVGGTGGSTDTQYF,TGCAGCGTTGGAGGGACAGGCGGTAGCACAGATACGCAGTATTTT
TRBV12-3/TRBV12-4,NA,NA,TRBJ2-3,CASSPSSDTQYF,TGTGCCAGCAGTCCCTCTTCGGATACGCAGTATTTT
TRBV30,TRBD1,NA,TRBJ2-7,CAWSATGQGSYEQYF,TGTGCCTGGAGTGCAACGGGACAGGGATCCTACGAGCAGTACTTC
TRBV7-6,NA,NA,TRBJ1-3,CASSSWQDISGNTIYF,TGTGCCAGCAGCTCATGGCAGGACATCTCTGGAAACACCATATATTTT
TRBV9,NA,NA,TRBJ2-1,CASSVGGIRVLNNEQFF,TGTGCCAGCAGCGTAGGGGGTATAAGGGTTCTTAACAATGAGCAGTTCTTC
TRBV12-3/TRBV12-4,NA,NA,TRBJ1-2,CASSSESGYTF,TGTGCCAGCAGCAGCGAAAGTGGCTACACCTTC
TRBV6-5,NA,many,TRBJ1-2,CASSSSRSYGYTF,TGTGCCAGCAGTTCCTCCCGGAGTTATGGCTACACCTTC
TRBV6-9,NA,NA,TRBJ2-1,CASRQGNTYNEQFF,TGTGCCAGCAGGCAGGGTAATACCTACAATGAGCAGTTCTTC
TRBV2,NA,NA,TRBJ1-1,CASTASVMNTEAFF,TGTGCCAGCACCGCAAGTGTGATGAACACTGAAGCTTTCTTT
TRBV11-2,NA,few,TRBJ2-7,CASSFTRHEQYF,TGTGCCAGCAGCTTTACTAGACACGAGCAGTACTTC
TRBV20-1,TRBD2,few,TRBJ2-7,CSAPNPGLAGGSYEQYF,TGCAGTGCGCCGAACCCCGGACTAGCGGGGGGTTCCTACGAGCAGTACTTC
TRBV6-2/TRBV6-3,NA,once,TRBJ1-5,CASRSLSNQPQHF,TGTGCCAGCAGGTCCCTTAGCAATCAGCCCCAGCATTTT
TRBV5-4,NA,few,TRBJ1-1,CASSLAPLSNTEAFF,TGTGCCAGCAGCTTGGCCCCTTTATCCAACACTGAAGCTTTCTTT
TRBV7-6,NA,few,TRBJ1-2,CASSSLGTPYGYTF,TGTGCCAGCAGCTCGCTCGGGACTCCCTATGGCTACACCTTC
TRBV7-2,TRBD1,many,TRBJ2-3,CASSSRPGTGGNTDTQYF,TGTGCCAGCAGCTCACGTCCCGGGACAGGGGGCAATACAGATACGCAGTATTTT
TRBV11-2,TRBD1,NA,TRBJ2-2,CASSFSTGGVTGELFF,TGTGCCAGCAGCTTCAGTACAGGGGGAGTAACCGGGGAGCTGTTTTTT
TRBV7-9,NA,NA,TRBJ1-2,CASSPLLGSYGYTF,TGTGCCAGCAGCCCCCTCCTTGGCAGCTATGGCTACACCTTC
TRBV3-1,NA,many,TRBJ1-6,CASSQEWGVNSPLHF,TGTGCCAGCAGCCAAGAATGGGGAGTAAATTCACCCCTCCACTTT
TRBV12-3/TRBV12-4,NA,NA,TRBJ2-3,CASSFPVRTDTQYF,TGTGCCAGCAGCTTCCCGGTCCGTACAGATACGCAGTATTTT
TRBV27,NA,few,TRBJ1-5,CASSFRFYSNQPQHF,TGTGCCAGCAGTTTCAGGTTTTATAGCAATCAGCCCCAGCATTTT
TRBV12-3/TRBV12-4,NA,few,TRBJ2-5,CASSLRARGQGIETQYF,TGTGCCAGCAGTTTAAGGGCTCGCGGGCAGGGCATCGAGACCCAGTACTTC
TRBV5-1,NA,few,TRBJ2-3,CASSLALASTDTQYF,TGCGCCAGCAGCTTGGCACTGGCAAGCACAGATACGCAGTATTTT
TRBV6-4,NA,many,TRBJ2-1,CASSDSTGYNEQFF,TGTGCCAGCAGTGACTCGACGGGGTACAATGAGCAGTTCTTC
TRBV20-1,NA,NA,TRBJ1-5,CSARESGGNQPQHF,TGCAGTGCTAGAGAATCGGGGGGCAATCAGCCCCAGCATTTT
TRBV20-1,TRBD1,many,TRBJ1-1,CSARYPGGGGAFF,TGCAGTGCTAGATACCCAGGGGGCGGGGGAGCTTTCTTT